This TCR beta chain stems from a study of blood T cell repertoires in COVID-19. Study-level background: COVID-19 samples from acute and convalescent phases originated in the United States, Italy and Spain.

V lost 0 bases to trimming and J lost 0 bases, with 7 bases between them. The CDR3 extends over 14 amino acids. Germline V lookup: CDR1 SGDLS, CDR2 YYNGEE. Profiling relied on immunoSEQ multiplex PCR, and the TCRdb table lists in-frame clones only, not all of them. The profile shows a few hundred thousand clones, over 75% of them singletons. Comment on this clone: The sample contains more than one DNA sequence encoding this CDR3.

The material sequenced was PBMCs or T cells enriched from blood (not recorded which). The sequence derives from a woman aged 40 to 50 with acute COVID-19. The genes are TRBV9 and TRBJ2-7; D unclear. CDR3 amino acids: CASSVASSSYEQYF. DNA for the CDR3: TGTGCCAGCAGCGTAGCATCGAGCTCCTACGAGCAGTACTTC.